This T cell receptor beta chain is drawn from a study of Ad26.COV2.S vaccination and SARS-CoV-2 variants. Study-wide findings and caveats: Participants given vaccine showed non-spike TCR breadth similar to that of placebo recipients. An underestimation of total T cell responses may have resulted from the TCR breadth and depth analyses.

Documented treatment: roughly 20 received Ad26.COV2.S at low or high dose, single or two shots; about 5 received placebo; per-sample allocation not given. Sampling happened 63 days after the first vaccine or placebo injection. Profiling relied on immunoSEQ multiplex PCR, and the TCRdb table lists in-frame clones only, not all of them. The sample has around 270,000 clones; 87% are singletons. Germline assignment: CDR1 KGHDR and CDR2 SFDVKD. The CDR3 covers 14 residues. J gave up 5 bases and V 3 bases, and 3 bases lay outside the gene matches. Remarks on this clone: Its antigen is unknown.

The sequence derives from a person aged 18-60 years who received the Ad26.COV2.S COVID-19 vaccine or a placebo. V gene TRBV24-1 combines with J gene TRBJ2-7, with 10 bases lining up with TRBD1. This material consisted of peripheral blood, taken in a trial of Ad26.COV2.S vaccine versus placebo. The CDR3 DNA reads TGTGCCACCAGTGATAGGGACAGGGGTCACGAGCAGTACTTC. This encodes CATSDRDRGHEQYF.